This is a list of T cell receptor beta chains from one sample in a study of blood T cell repertoires in COVID-19. Produced via immunoSEQ multiplex PCR; TCRdb's table is partial and in-frame only. The table includes about 400,000 clones, about 90% detected once. The specimen sequenced was PBMCs or T cells enriched from blood (not recorded which). Receptors were obtained from a woman younger than 45 who had recovered from COVID-19. The conserved cysteine and the conserved F or W are not part of the CDR3 here.

TRBV5-5	TRBJ2-2	ASSLSGLDGELF
TRBV2	TRBJ1-1	ASTGGTNTEAF
TRBV11-1	TRBJ2-7	ASSSPGQGSYEQY
TRBV18	TRBJ2-5	ASSGDYQETQY
TRBV7-9	TRBJ2-3	ASSFPVPTDTQY
TRBV7-9	TRBJ2-1	ASSPGQGSYNEQF
TRBV6-2/TRBV6-3	TRBJ2-3	ASSYGGDTDTQY
TRBV10-3	TRBJ2-7	AISESRVYEQY
TRBV5-1	TRBJ2-2	ASSKQGVDTGELF
TRBV5-8	TRBJ1-5	ASSGEGLRPQH
TRBV7-9	TRBJ2-7	ASSLGGVYEQY
TRBV2	TRBJ2-1	ASSEGAVNEQF
TRBV4-1	TRBJ2-7	ASSQDDLAYEQY
TRBV11-3	TRBJ2-1	ASSFSGGEYNEQF
TRBV4-2	TRBJ2-7	ASSQGLAGGSYEQY
TRBV4-1	TRBJ1-2	ASSPSSQGAGYT
TRBV3-1/TRBV3-2	TRBJ1-5	ASSQGEVQPQH
TRBV7-2	TRBJ1-1	ASATEGIWTEAF
TRBV11-2	TRBJ1-5	ASSLEDRGQLYSNQPQH
TRBV7-9	TRBJ2-7	ASSSTGVTYEQY
TRBV5-5	TRBJ2-5	ASSPEPGQADQETQY
TRBV14	TRBJ2-2	ASSQVRNTGELF
TRBV5-6	TRBJ1-1	ASSFSGNTEAF
TRBV19	TRBJ1-5	ASSLGGLPNQPQH
TRBV12-3/TRBV12-4	TRBJ1-2	ASSPSWAGYT
TRBV30	TRBJ2-5	AWSVRSKETQY
TRBV4-1	TRBJ2-7	ASSQSLAGSYEQY
TRBV2	TRBJ2-1	ATLQTAAAEQF
TRBV28	TRBJ2-1	ASSLPRGIGF
TRBV7-9	TRBJ2-3	ASRRLAGVKGGTDTQY
TRBV6-1	TRBJ2-7	ASSGPLDAGGRYEQY
TRBV6-4	TRBJ1-1	ASSDPLTGVRTEAF
TRBV27	TRBJ1-5	ASSFGGTEAQH
TRBV14	TRBJ1-1	ASSLNGGREAF
TRBV29-1	TRBJ2-3	SVGAGEIIDTQY
TRBV5-5	TRBJ1-4	ASSTQGANEKLF
TRBV5-5	TRBJ2-1	ASSLVVAGGPEQF
TRBV7-9	TRBJ2-1	ASSLIRDSYNEQF
TRBV28	TRBJ1-4	ASRAGGTNEKLF
TRBV5-8	TRBJ2-1	ASSMNPSSYNEQF
TRBV24-1	TRBJ2-7	ATSDKKDRPRPYEQY
TRBV3-1/TRBV3-2	TRBJ2-3	ASRARGGADTQY
TRBV4-2	TRBJ1-1	ASSPGETEAF
TRBV21-1	TRBJ2-7	ASSKPSQIPGQGLYEQY
TRBV12-5	TRBJ2-3	ASGLAGLAGGTDTQY
TRBV28	TRBJ1-2	ASSFHRGYT
TRBV27	TRBJ1-1	ASSFTRDTEAF
TRBV13	TRBJ1-2	ASSLGQDYGYT
TRBV5-1	TRBJ1-2	ASSSSTGGSYGYT
TRBV25-1	TRBJ1-1	ASSLQSNTEAF
TRBV5-5	TRBJ1-1	ASSTIRGDTEAF
TRBV3-1/TRBV3-2	TRBJ1-1	ASSQDRHRAMNTEAF
TRBV10-3	TRBJ2-3	AISDYGDTQY
TRBV6-5	TRBJ1-1	ASSYAGSSTEAF
TRBV4-1	TRBJ1-5	ASSQASTNQPQH